Below, 14 T cell receptor beta chains from the same sample are listed, as sequenced in a study of blood T cell repertoires in COVID-19. Method: immunoSEQ multiplex PCR; TCRdb's copy keeps in-frame clones and lacks some. This table has about 58,000 clones, approximately 86% appearing once. The sequencing input was peripheral blood. The source of these receptors is a woman in her 70s with active COVID-19.

This clone was seen once. V is TRBV4-2 and J is TRBJ1-4; weak D call: TRBD1 (5 bases). In germline, CDR1 is LGHNA, CDR2 YNFKEQ. The CDR3 sequence is 14 residues long. V was shortened by 4 bases and J by 8 bases, with 14 bases between the two germline ends. The CDR3 spells CASSRSLDNEKLFF. CDR3 nucleotide sequence: TGTGCCAGCAGCCGCAGTCTGGACAACGAAAAACTGTTTTTT.

CDR3 in amino acids: CASRTTTGSYEQYF. CDR3 DNA sequence: TGTGCCAGCAGGACAACTACAGGGAGCTACGAGCAGTACTTC. V and J are TRBV6-6 and TRBJ2-7; TRBD1 might be the D (6 bases). Germline V gene lookup returns CDR1 MNHNY and CDR2 SVGAGI (reference sequence). Trimming pared 6 bases from V and 3 bases from J, leaving 15 bases between. This CDR3 is built from 14 residues.

The rearrangement joins TRBV11-2 to TRBJ1-5, with TRBD1 as a possible D gene (5 bases). The CDR3 spans 15 residues. Germline V gene data show CDR1 as SGHAT and CDR2 as FQNNGV. Trimming took 5 bases from V and 2 from J, leaving 13 bases between them. CDR3 in DNA: TGTGCCAGCAGCCCCCTCGGGGGACGCAATCAGCCCCAGCATTTT. As protein: CASSPLGGRNQPQHF.

The chain links TRBV5-1 to TRBJ2-1; no definite D call. This CDR3 contains 14 residues. Deletions cut 4 bases from V and 2 bases from J, with 10 bases between. CDR1 SGHRS and CDR2 YFSETQ come from the germline V gene. CDR3 coding DNA: TGCGCCAGCAGCGGCCTCGTCGCCTACAATGAGCAGTTCTTC. Its protein product is CASSGLVAYNEQFF.

This clone showed up just a few times. The chain uses TRBV4-1 and TRBJ2-7; a weak D match, TRBD2 (5 bases). The germline V and J ends were trimmed by 3 bases and 0 bases, with 9 bases remaining between them. The germline CDR1 and CDR2 sequences are MGHRA and YSYEKL. The CDR3 is 14 residues long. DNA for the CDR3: TGCGCCAGCAGCCAGGGGAGTTACTCCTACGAGCAGTACTTC. Protein product: CASSQGSYSYEQYF.

This chain uses TRBV7-3 with TRBJ2-1; D perhaps matches TRBD1 (6 bases). Germline V gene data show CDR1 as SGHTA and CDR2 as FQGTGA. The CDR3 consists of 16 residues. The V end was cut by 0 bases, the J end by 3 bases, with 12 bases between. The CDR3 DNA follows: TGTGCCAGCAGCTTAACGGCAGGGGCTTACTACAATGAGCAGTTCTTC. The encoded protein is CASSLTAGAYYNEQFF.

The chain uses TRBV3-1 (or the pseudogene TRBV3-2) and TRBJ1-5; no clear D. The V gene's germline CDR1 is LGHDT and CDR2 YNNKEL (reference sequence). V dropped 0 bases and J dropped 7 bases, with 10 bases sitting between them. The CDR3 has 14 residues. CDR3 sequence (DNA): TGTGCCAGCAGCCAAGATTCGGGGAACCAGCCCCAGCATTTT. This encodes CASSQDSGNQPQHF.

The chain combines TRBV25-1 with TRBJ1-6, with 8 bases lining up with TRBD1. Germline V gene data show CDR1 as MGHDK and CDR2 as SYGVNS. Losses at the gene ends were 0 bases for V and 10 bases for J; bases not matched to a gene: 5. The CDR3 length is 15 residues. CDR3 in DNA: TGTGCCAGCAGTGAATACGGACAGGGCTTATCACCCCTCCACTTT. The encoded protein is CASSEYGQGLSPLHF.

V is TRBV7-9 and J is TRBJ2-7, with D tentatively TRBD1 (5 bases). The V end lost 0 bases, the J end lost 4 bases, and 13 bases lay between the germline ends. Germline CDR1 reads SEHNR; CDR2 reads FQNEAQ (reference sequence). The CDR3 sequence is 15 residues long. In DNA, the CDR3 is TGTGCCAGCAGCTTAGCCTCAGGGCTGGGGTACGAGCAGTACTTC. It encodes CASSLASGLGYEQYF.

The chain combines TRBV5-1 with TRBJ2-7, with 10 bases that match TRBD2. CDR1 is SGHRS and CDR2 is YFSETQ in the germline V gene. The CDR3 has 16 amino acids. The junction had 8 bases not matched to a gene; V was cut back by 3 bases and J by 2 bases. CDR3 sequence: CASSSPGTSAAYEQYF. CDR3 in DNA: TGCGCCAGCAGCTCCCCAGGGACTAGCGCAGCCTACGAGCAGTACTTC.

This chain joins TRBV6-2 or TRBV6-3 and TRBJ1-1; no clear D gene. The CDR3 is made up of 13 amino acids. V was clipped by 6 bases and J by 1 base, with 9 bases between them. Germline V gene sequence: CDR1 MNHEY, CDR2 SVGEGT. The CDR3 bases are TGTGCCAGCAGCCGAACACAGAACACTGAAGCTTTCTTT. The encoded protein is CASSRTQNTEAFF.

The chain combines TRBV4-1 with TRBJ1-2; D is unclear. V was shortened by 0 bases and J by 6 bases, with 23 bases between the two germline ends. This CDR3 contains 18 residues. Germline V gives CDR1 MGHRA, CDR2 YSYEKL. CDR3 nucleotide sequence: TGCGCCAGCAGCCAAGATCGAACTGGCGGCCTATATAGGAATGGCTACACCTTC. Translated, it gives CASSQDRTGGLYRNGYTF.

The chain recombines TRBV7-9 with TRBJ2-1, with 9 bases fitting TRBD1. The germline gives CDR1 SEHNR, CDR2 FQNEAQ (reference sequence). With V trimmed by 1 base and J by 3 bases, 10 bases remained unmatched. This CDR3 comprises 18 residues. CDR3 coding DNA: TGTGCCAGCAGCTTAGTTATGTCGGGACAGGGCTTCTACAATGAGCAGTTCTTC. As protein: CASSLVMSGQGFYNEQFF. Variable domain in full (rest from reference TRBV7-9 and TRBJ2-1): DTGVSQNPRHKITKRGQNVTFRCDPISEHNRLYWYRQTLGQGPEFLTYFQNEAQLEKSRLLSDRFSAERPKGSFSTLEIQRTEQGDSAMYLCASSLVMSGQGFYNEQFFGPGTRLTVL.

CDR3 residues: CSVGGRAQYF. The CDR3 coding sequence is TGCAGCGTGGGGGGGAGGGCGCAGTATTTT. This chain uses TRBV29-1 with TRBJ2-3; TRBD2 matches at 7 bases. Unmatched junction bases numbered 4, after V lost 6 bases and J lost 10 bases. This CDR3 region has 10 residues. The germline V gene has CDR1 SQVTM and CDR2 ANQGSEA.